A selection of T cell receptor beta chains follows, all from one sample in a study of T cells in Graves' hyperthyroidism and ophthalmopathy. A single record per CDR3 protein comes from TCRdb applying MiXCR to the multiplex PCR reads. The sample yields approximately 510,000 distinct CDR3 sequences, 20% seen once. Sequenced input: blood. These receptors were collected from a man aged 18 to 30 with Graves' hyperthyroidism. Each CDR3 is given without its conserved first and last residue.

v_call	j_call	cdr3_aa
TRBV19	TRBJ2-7	ASSSGQGLGEQY
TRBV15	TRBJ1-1	ATSSKGPWDTEAF
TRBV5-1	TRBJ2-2	ASSFPRDRGVNTGELF
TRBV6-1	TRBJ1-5	ASSRVRWSNQPQH
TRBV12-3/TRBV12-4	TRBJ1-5	ASSLGGQPQQ
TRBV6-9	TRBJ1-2	ASSQNPYPFYT
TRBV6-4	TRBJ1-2	ASSEGPQNYGYT
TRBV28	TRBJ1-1	ASNLGEGALNTEAF
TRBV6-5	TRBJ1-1	ASSYLGGGSTEAF
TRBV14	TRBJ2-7	ASSQGIVYYEQY
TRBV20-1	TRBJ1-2	SAIQAPNYGYT
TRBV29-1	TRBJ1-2	SVVRGVTGYT
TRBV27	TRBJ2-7	ASSLSGLGAYEQY
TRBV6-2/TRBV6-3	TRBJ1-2	ASSYLPASDYGYT
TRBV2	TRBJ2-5	ASVRDQETQY
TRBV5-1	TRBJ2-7	ASGDVGYEQY
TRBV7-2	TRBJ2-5	ASSSQLARTQY
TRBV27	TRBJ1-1	ASSFSGGWTEAF
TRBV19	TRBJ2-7	ASRPVGATIYEQY
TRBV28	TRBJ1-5	ASSSPSGEANQPQH
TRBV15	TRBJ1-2	ATSRGDRFYGYT
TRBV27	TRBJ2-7	ASSLRDYSEQY
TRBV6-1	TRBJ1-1	ASSDRGGNTEAF
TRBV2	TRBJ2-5	ASRILRQGGKETQY
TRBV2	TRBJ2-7	ASKGGPQSGEQY
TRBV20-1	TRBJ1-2	SARVTDYGYT
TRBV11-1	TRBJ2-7	ASSFDGSSYEQY
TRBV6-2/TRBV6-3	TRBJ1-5	ASSSNTAGPNQPQH
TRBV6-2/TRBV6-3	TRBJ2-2	ASSYQTGPLNTGELF
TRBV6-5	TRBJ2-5	ASSPEGDGETQY